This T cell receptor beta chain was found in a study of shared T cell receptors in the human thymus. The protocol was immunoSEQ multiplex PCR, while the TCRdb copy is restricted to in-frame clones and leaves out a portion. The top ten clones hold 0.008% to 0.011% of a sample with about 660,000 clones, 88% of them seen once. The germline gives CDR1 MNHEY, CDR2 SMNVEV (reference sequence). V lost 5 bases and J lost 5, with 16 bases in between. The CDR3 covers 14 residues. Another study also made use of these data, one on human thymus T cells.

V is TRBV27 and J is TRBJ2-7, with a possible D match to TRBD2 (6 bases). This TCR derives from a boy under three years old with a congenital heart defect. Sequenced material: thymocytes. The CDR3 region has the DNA TGTGCCAGCAGTCAATCGGGACTCACCAACGAGCAGTACTTC. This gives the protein CASSQSGLTNEQYF.